The 16 T cell receptor beta chains given below trace back to one sample, sequenced in a study of cytomegalovirus exposure and HLA in healthy donors. Vbeta (60) and Jbeta (13) primers were used in the PCR. Repertoires were generated with immunoSEQ multiplex PCR, while TCRdb's copy carries only in-frame clones and drops some. This table holds 160,000 or so clones, about four fifths found once. Sequencing input: PBMCs. The receptor source for this set is a young woman in good health and CMV-seropositive.

V and J are TRBV10-3 and TRBJ2-4; 8 bases are shared with TRBD1. The CDR3 covers 13 residues. V dropped 7 bases and J dropped 9; count of bases not matched to a gene: 8. Germline CDR1 and CDR2: ENHRY and SYGVKD. CDR3 nucleotide sequence: TGTGCCATCACCGATGGACAGGGAGGCATTCAGTACTTC. It encodes CAITDGQGGIQYF.

This clone was picked up one time. CDR3 sequence (DNA): TGTGCCACCAGCAGAGAAGGGGGACAGAACTACGAGCAGTACTTC. Protein sequence: CATSREGGQNYEQYF. The chain employs TRBV15 and TRBJ2-7; TRBD1 matches 7 bases. V lost 0 bases to trimming and J lost 3 bases; unmatched junction nucleotides: 5. Germline-derived CDR1 and CDR2 are LNHNV and YYDKDF (reference sequence). CDR3 length: 15 amino acids. Using reference TRBV15 and TRBJ2-7 for the parts outside the CDR3, the full variable domain is DAMVIQNPRYQVTQFGKPVTLSCSQTLNHNVMYWYQQKSSQAPKLLFHYYDKDFNNEADTPDNFQSRRPNTSFCFLDIRSPGLGDTAMYLCATSREGGQNYEQYFGPGTRLTVT.

This clone appeared a few times. The V call is TRBV18, the J call TRBJ1-1; D is ambiguous. CDR1 is KGHSH, CDR2 LQKENI, per germline. The germline V and J ends were trimmed by 1 base and 8 bases, with 11 bases remaining between them. This CDR3 has 13 amino acids. This CDR3 reads CASSPQTSREAFF. For the CDR3, the DNA is TGTGCCAGCTCACCACAGACAAGCCGGGAAGCTTTCTTT.

The chain has TRBV9 and TRBJ2-7, with 10 nucleotides matching TRBD1. The CDR3 is made up of 15 amino acids. The germline CDR1 and CDR2 sequences are SGDLS and YYNGEE. The V gene end was trimmed by 0 bases and the J gene end by 3 bases; junction bases not matched to a gene: 3. CDR3 sequence (DNA): TGTGCCAGCAGCGTAGCTGGACAGGGGGACTACGAGCAGTACTTC. Protein sequence: CASSVAGQGDYEQYF. The full variable domain, in which reference TRBV9 and TRBJ2-7 provide the parts outside the CDR3, is DSGVTQTPKHLITATGQRVTLRCSPRSGDLSVYWYQQSLDQGLQFLIQYYNGEERAKGNILERFSAQQFPDLHSELNLSSLELGDSALYFCASSVAGQGDYEQYFGPGTRLTVT.

This chain links TRBV5-1 with TRBJ2-7; 8 nucleotides line up with TRBD1. CDR3 length equals 14 residues. The trim removed 4 bases at V and 3 bases at J, leaving 6 bases unmatched. Germline CDR1 and CDR2: SGHRS and YFSETQ. The CDR3 region has the DNA TGCGCCAGCAGCCCCCGGACAGGGCACTACGAGCAGTACTTC. Residues: CASSPRTGHYEQYF.

This chain connects TRBV7-9 to TRBJ1-3; the D is unclear. This CDR3 region has 12 residues. V dropped 3 bases and J dropped 3 bases, with 3 bases sitting between them. Per germline, CDR1 SEHNR and CDR2 FQNEAQ (reference sequence). The CDR3 here is CASSFSGNTIYF. Written as DNA, the CDR3 is TGTGCCAGCAGCTTCAGTGGAAACACCATATATTTT.

V usage is TRBV7-9 and J usage is TRBJ1-6; 7 bases fit TRBD1. Germline-derived CDR1 and CDR2 are SEHNR and FQNEAQ (reference sequence). V was pared by 4 bases and J by 8 bases, with 11 bases of the junction left unmatched. CDR3 size: 16 residues. As DNA, the CDR3 is TGTGCCAGCAGCTCCGGGACAGAAGAAAAGGATTCACCCCTCCACTTT. Its protein product is CASSSGTEEKDSPLHF. The entire variable domain, with the rest obtained from reference TRBV7-9 and TRBJ1-6, is as follows: DTGVSQNPRHKITKRGQNVTFRCDPISEHNRLYWYRQTLGQGPEFLTYFQNEAQLEKSRLLSDRFSAERPKGSFSTLEIQRTEQGDSAMYLCASSSGTEEKDSPLHFGNGTRLTVT.

The V call is TRBV5-5, the J call TRBJ2-7, with a possible D match to TRBD1 (5 bases). The V gene's germline CDR1 is SGHKS and CDR2 YYEKEE (reference sequence). This CDR3 contains 14 residues. Deletions cut 6 bases from V and 7 bases from J, with 20 bases between. The CDR3 is CASKILAGMGEQYF. The CDR3 nucleotides read TGTGCCAGCAAAATCCTCGCAGGGATGGGGGAGCAGTACTTC.

The chain combines TRBV28 with TRBJ1-6; 7 nucleotides line up with TRBD1. Germline V lookup: CDR1 MDHEN, CDR2 SYDVKM. V was clipped by 7 bases and J by 5 bases; unmatched bases: 8. CDR3 size: 15 residues. The CDR3 region is CASTPGGQNNSPLHF. The CDR3 DNA follows: TGTGCCAGCACCCCCGGGGGACAGAATAATTCACCCCTCCACTTT.

This rearrangement joins TRBV5-1 to TRBJ1-1; D is unresolved. Germline V gene lookup returns CDR1 SGHRS and CDR2 YFSETQ. The CDR3 is 15 residues long. V gave up 0 bases and J gave up 0 bases, with 9 bases separating them. The CDR3 protein is CASSLGELLNTEAFF. DNA of the CDR3: TGCGCCAGCAGCTTGGGCGAGCTGCTGAACACTGAAGCTTTCTTT.

J is TRBJ2-2 and V is TRBV21-1; TRBD2 reflects the table's D call only, with no check against the DNA. TRBV21-1 is marked as a pseudogene. CDR3 length equals 17 residues. As DNA, the CDR3 is TGTGCCAGCAGTGAGGGACTAGCGGGAACGAACACCGGGGAGCTGTTTTTT. The encoded protein is CASSEGLAGTNTGELFF.

With respect to this clone: A junction end diverges from the germline sequence, so it may reflect a read error. This chain connects TRBV11-2 to TRBJ2-4, with 7 bases fitting TRBD1. The CDR3 loop spans 16 amino acids. Germline V gives CDR1 SGHAT, CDR2 FQNNGV. The CDR3 here is CASSLIQGVVENSQYF. The CDR3 region has the DNA TGTGCCAGCAGCTTAATTCAGGGGGTCGTGGAAAACAGTCAGTACTTC.

This chain uses TRBV6-4 with TRBJ2-3; 9 nucleotides agree with TRBD2. The CDR3 extends over 15 amino acids. Trimming took 4 bases from V and 0 from J; bases not matched to a gene: 2. Germline assignment: CDR1 MRHNA and CDR2 SNTAGT. CDR3: CASSGAGGSTDTQYF. CDR3 sequence (DNA): TGTGCCAGCAGTGGAGCGGGGGGTAGCACAGATACGCAGTATTTT.

The rearrangement uses TRBV7-8 and TRBJ2-3; the match to TRBD2 covers 11 bases. Trimming cost V 5 bases and J 7 bases; bases outside gene matches: 11. CDR3 length: 16 amino acids. Germline-derived CDR1 and CDR2 are SGHVS and FQNEAQ. CDR3 in DNA: TGTGCCAGCAGCAATAATCCCCTAGCGGGGGGATATACGCAGTATTTT. Translation gives CASSNNPLAGGYTQYF.

CDR3 bases: TGTGCCAGCAGCCCGGCGGGGTACAATTCACCCCTCCACTTT. Amino acids: CASSPAGYNSPLHF. This rearrangement joins TRBV11-2 to TRBJ1-6; D unclear. The germline CDR1 and CDR2 sequences are SGHAT and FQNNGV. The V gene lost 5 bases and the J gene lost 7 bases, with 12 bases spanning the gap. The CDR3 is made up of 14 amino acids.

The V gene is TRBV10-3, the J gene TRBJ2-3; 9 nucleotides match TRBD2. Germline assignment: CDR1 ENHRY and CDR2 SYGVKD. CDR3 length equals 17 residues. Losses at the gene ends were 5 bases for V and 0 bases for J; bases not matched to a gene: 9. The CDR3 sequence: CAISLAGLTTSTDTQYF. The CDR3 nucleotides are TGTGCCATCAGTCTAGCGGGGCTCACGACTAGCACAGATACGCAGTATTTT.